The clone carrying this T cell receptor beta chain was recorded a few times. The CDR3 contains 17 residues. Germline V gene data show CDR1 as SGHAT and CDR2 as FQNNGV. The junction had 16 bases not matched to a gene; V was cut back by 5 bases and J by 8 bases. A single record per CDR3 protein comes from TCRdb applying MiXCR to the RT-PCR reads. There are about 310,000 distinct CDR3 sequences in the sample; 21% occur only once, and 10% lies in the top ten. The sample originates from a study of response to subunit inactivated influenza vaccine. The receptor's source is a man aged 45-69 years who received an inactivated influenza vaccine. The input for sequencing was PBMCs from blood, taken approximately 20 months after vaccination. This rearrangement joins TRBV11-2 to TRBJ2-1; the match to TRBD2 covers 9 bases. The CDR3 bases are TGTGCCAGCAGCCCACCCCGTGCGGGAGGGAAAGGAGATGAGCAGTTCTTC. This encodes CASSPPRAGGKGDEQFF.